A single sample is the source of the 25 T cell receptor beta chains below, sequenced in a study of T cells in Graves' hyperthyroidism and ophthalmopathy. TCR beta CDR3 regions were amplified from RNA. The HTBI primer set was used in a first-round RT-PCR of the TCR CDR3. TCRdb redid the calling of the multiplex PCR reads with MiXCR, one entry per CDR3 protein. The data contain tens of thousands of distinct CDR3 sequences, around 48% of them seen just once; the ten biggest clones take up about 8.9%. Material for sequencing was blood. Receptors were obtained from a woman between 50 and 59 years old with Graves' ophthalmopathy.

The V call is TRBV20-1, the J call TRBJ2-7, with 10 bases matching TRBD1. With 8 bases clipped from V and 3 bases from J, the junction kept 7 bases outside the gene matches. The CDR3 loop spans 13 amino acids. Germline CDR1 DFQATT, CDR2 SNEGSKA (reference sequence). The CDR3 DNA sequence: TGCAGTCCTACCGGGACAGGGGTCTACGAGCAGTACTTC. Translating gives CSPTGTGVYEQYF.

This clonotype was observed many times. This chain uses TRBV20-1 with TRBJ2-3, with TRBD1 identical over 9 bases. Germline V gene sequence: CDR1 DFQATT, CDR2 SNEGSKA (reference sequence). This CDR3 spans 14 amino acids. V was pared by 0 bases and J by 3 bases, with 1 base of the junction left unmatched. Here the CDR3 DNA reads TGCAGTGCTAGAGAACAGGGGGCAACAGATACGCAGTATTTT. Translating gives CSAREQGATDTQYF.

This clonotype was seen only a few times. This chain links TRBV12-3 or TRBV12-4 with TRBJ2-3; TRBD2 matches 7 bases. The CDR3 contains 12 residues. The J segment lost 6 bases and the V segment lost 3 bases, leaving 0 bases of the junction unmatched. The CDR3 nucleotides are TGTGCCAGCAGTTTGGGGGGGGATACGCAGTATTTT. This codes for CASSLGGDTQYF.

The rearrangement joins TRBV7-2 to TRBJ2-1; tentative D call: TRBD2 (6 bases). Germline V gives CDR1 SGHTA, CDR2 FQGNSA. V gave up 8 bases and J gave up 1 base, with 9 bases separating them. CDR3 length: 13 amino acids. The CDR3 sequence is CASQAGSYNEQFF. CDR3 DNA: TGTGCCAGCCAGGCGGGGTCCTACAATGAGCAGTTCTTC.

CDR3 region: CASTPHPGAREKLFF. Written as DNA, the CDR3 is TGTGCCAGCACTCCCCATCCAGGGGCGCGAGAAAAACTGTTTTTT. This rearrangement joins TRBV27 to TRBJ1-4; the D gene is possibly TRBD1 (6 bases). Germline CDR1 MNHEY, CDR2 SMNVEV (reference sequence). Trimming removed 7 bases from V and 8 bases from J, with 20 bases in between. This CDR3 is built from 15 residues.

On this clonotype itself: This is likely a read error, given that the CDR3 carries no conserved phenylalanine or tryptophan at its end. The DNA is omitted, as the CDR3 cannot be located on it reliably, and the CDR3 follows TCRdb's listing. The chain links TRBV20-1 to TRBJ1-6; whether TRBD1, the table's D call, matches the DNA was not checked. The germline V gene has CDR1 DFQATT and CDR2 SNEGSKA (reference sequence). The CDR3 is 8 residues long, counting both termini. The CDR3 is CSAQDRNS.

The chain carries TRBV6-1 and TRBJ2-7, with D perhaps matching TRBD1 or TRBD2 (6 bases each). The V and J ends lost 6 bases and 3 bases respectively, with 15 bases between them. The CDR3 is 14 amino acids. Germline-derived CDR1 and CDR2 are MNHNS and SASEGT. CDR3 in DNA: TGTGCCAGCAGCAGGGGCCAGGAGGGCTACGAGCAGTACTTC. Its translation is CASSRGQEGYEQYF.

The sample holds many counts of this clonotype. The chain employs TRBV11-2 and TRBJ2-2, with D perhaps TRBD2 (6 bases). From germline, CDR1 is SGHAT and CDR2 FQNNGV. Trimming took 0 bases from V and 4 from J, leaving 9 bases between them. The CDR3 consists of 15 residues. The CDR3 spells CASSLDRGSTGELFF. The DNA of the CDR3 is TGTGCCAGCAGCTTAGATCGGGGGTCCACCGGGGAGCTGTTTTTT.

The chain recombines TRBV20-1 with TRBJ1-2; tentative D call: TRBD1 (5 bases). Trimming removed 1 base at V and 3 bases at J, with 12 bases between. Germline V gene data show CDR1 as DFQATT and CDR2 as SNEGSKA (reference sequence). The CDR3 is 14 amino acids. In nucleotides, the CDR3 is TGCAGTGCTAGAGGAGAGGGGTTAGACTATGGCTACACCTTC. It yields the protein CSARGEGLDYGYTF.

J is TRBJ1-1 and V is TRBV29-1, with 9 bases identical to TRBD1. Germline trimming cut 3 bases from V and 4 bases from J; bases unmatched to any gene: 6. This CDR3 region has 14 residues. The germline CDR1 and CDR2 sequences are SQVTM and ANQGSEA. CDR3 amino acids: CSVDPTGGVTEAFF. The CDR3 nucleotides read TGCAGCGTTGATCCTACAGGGGGCGTCACTGAAGCTTTCTTT.

This clonotype has a handful of counts. The chain couples TRBV14 to TRBJ2-3; TRBD2 matches at 12 bases. CDR1 and CDR2 (germline): SGHDN, FVKESK. V shed 8 bases and J 9 bases; nucleotides not matched to a gene: 12. The CDR3 is 15 residues long. CDR3 protein: CASSPPSGGARTQYF. CDR3 bases: TGTGCCAGCTCACCACCTAGCGGGGGGGCGCGCACGCAGTATTTT.

V gene TRBV4-2 combines with J gene TRBJ2-1; tentatively, D is TRBD2 (5 bases). This CDR3 has 17 amino acids. CDR1 LGHNA and CDR2 YNFKEQ come from the germline V gene. V was trimmed by 6 bases and J by 6 bases, leaving 24 bases between them. CDR3 coding DNA: TGTGCCAGCAGGTCATTCAGCGGCGACCTTACTTCCAATGAGCAGTTCTTC. Amino acids: CASRSFSGDLTSNEQFF.

On this clonotype itself: A much more abundant neighbour one base away suggests this may be a read error. The gene calls are TRBV2 and TRBJ2-1, with TRBD2 matching over 9 bases. Germline CDR1 reads SNHLY; CDR2 reads FYNNEI. The CDR3 sequence is 16 residues long. The V and J ends lost 6 bases and 6 bases, in that order; junction bases with no gene match: 12. CDR3 sequence reads: CASRDRRAGGPNEQFF. The DNA of the CDR3 is TGTGCCAGCAGGGACCGGAGGGCGGGAGGGCCCAATGAGCAGTTCTTC.

V and J are TRBV20-1 and TRBJ1-1; the D gene is possibly TRBD1 (5 bases). Germline CDR1 reads DFQATT; CDR2 reads SNEGSKA (reference sequence). The CDR3 length is 13 residues. Trimming shortened V by 3 bases and J by 4 bases, and 12 bases separated the two germline ends. The CDR3 loop is CSARRTMATEAFF. CDR3 nucleotide sequence: TGCAGTGCTAGGCGGACAATGGCCACTGAAGCTTTCTTT.

The V gene is TRBV6-6, the J gene TRBJ1-1, with D hard to call. Germline V gene sequence: CDR1 MNHNY, CDR2 SVGAGI (reference sequence). The CDR3 runs 13 residues. V lost 0 bases and J 4 bases, leaving 6 bases between the germline ends. The CDR3 region is CASSYSGRTEAFF. CDR3 DNA sequence: TGTGCCAGCAGTTACTCAGGGCGCACTGAAGCTTTCTTT.

By frequency in the sample, this clonotype is medium-sized (0.01 to 0.1%). V gene TRBV2 combines with J gene TRBJ2-7; 8 positions match TRBD2. Trimming at V came to 3 bases and at J to 3 bases, leaving 13 bases not matched to a gene. From germline, CDR1 is SNHLY and CDR2 FYNNEI. The CDR3 consists of 17 residues. CDR3 DNA sequence: TGTGCCAGCAGTGACCCCGGGAGGGCTAGATTCTACTACGAGCAGTACTTC. Encoded protein: CASSDPGRARFYYEQYF.

The table lists this clonotype with a few counts. In nucleotides, the CDR3 is TGTGCCAGCAGTTACTCTTCCGGGACTAGCGGGAGCCGGGAGACCCAGTACTTC. This codes for CASSYSSGTSGSRETQYF. This chain uses TRBV6-6 with TRBJ2-5; 14 bases align to TRBD2. The CDR3 length is 18 residues. Trimming removed 0 bases from V and 5 bases from J; junction bases left unmatched: 8. Germline CDR1 is MNHNY and CDR2 is SVGAGI (reference sequence).

This clonotype was detected only once. The genes are TRBV7-3 and TRBJ2-3, with D tentatively TRBD1 or TRBD2 (5 bases each). Trimming cost V 5 bases and J 10 bases, with 22 bases left between them. The germline V gene encodes CDR1 SGHTA and CDR2 FQGTGA. The CDR3 covers 15 residues. This CDR3 is CASSQGLGRDGAQYF. In nucleotides, the CDR3 is TGTGCCAGCAGCCAAGGGTTGGGACGGGATGGTGCGCAGTATTTT.

This chain uses TRBV20-1 with TRBJ2-3; the D call may be TRBD1 or TRBD2 (5 bases each). Deletions cut 6 bases from V and 2 bases from J, with 9 bases between. CDR3 length: 12 residues. CDR1 is DFQATT, CDR2 SNEGSKA, per germline (reference sequence). The CDR3 region is CSAGDLTDTQYF. CDR3 nucleotide sequence: TGCAGTGCAGGGGACCTCACAGATACGCAGTATTTT.

The rearrangement links TRBV7-8 to TRBJ2-5; possibly TRBD2 for D (6 bases). Germline CDR1 SGHVS, CDR2 FQNEAQ. The CDR3 is 15 residues long. V lost 2 bases to trimming and J lost 4 bases, with 14 bases between them. In DNA, the CDR3 is TGTGCCAGCAGCTTAACGGGAGTTTTAGGAGAGACCCAGTACTTC. Residues: CASSLTGVLGETQYF.

This chain joins TRBV29-1 and TRBJ2-1; a possible D gene is TRBD2 (5 bases). This CDR3 has 13 residues. Germline CDR1 reads SQVTM; CDR2 reads ANQGSEA. Trimming pared 8 bases from V and 7 bases from J, leaving 18 bases between. The CDR3 protein is CSLRGGLSNEQFF. Here the CDR3 DNA reads TGCAGCTTAAGAGGAGGCCTTTCTAATGAGCAGTTCTTC.

This clonotype was seen many times. This chain links TRBV27 with TRBJ2-7; 8 positions match TRBD1. From germline, CDR1 is MNHEY and CDR2 SMNVEV (reference sequence). The CDR3 totals 15 residues. The V and J ends lost 5 bases and 2 bases, in that order; junction bases with no gene match: 8. The CDR3 loop is CASSLGTGLTYEQYF. DNA for the CDR3: TGTGCCAGCAGTCTGGGGACAGGACTTACCTACGAGCAGTACTTC.

CDR3 amino acids: CASSLPPGLADEGQYF. In DNA, the CDR3 is TGTGCCAGCAGCCTCCCCCCGGGACTAGCTGATGAGGGGCAGTACTTC. The genes are TRBV7-2 and TRBJ2-7; 9 bases align to TRBD2. Germline values: CDR1 SGHTA, CDR2 FQGNSA. This CDR3 contains 16 residues. J lost 9 bases, V lost 5 bases, and 17 bases had no gene match.

This clonotype appeared a few times. The V and J genes are TRBV28 and TRBJ2-5, with D unresolved. Per the germline V gene, CDR1 is MDHEN and CDR2 is SYDVKM. The germline V and J ends were trimmed by 1 base and 4 bases, with 10 bases remaining between them. The CDR3 contains 14 residues. The CDR3 reads CASSLFSPGETQYF. The CDR3 nucleotides are TGTGCCAGCAGTTTATTTTCCCCGGGAGAGACCCAGTACTTC.

A remark on this clonotype: A much larger clone lies one base from this, so it may be a read error. This sequence joins TRBV6-6 and TRBJ2-2, with D possibly being TRBD2 (5 bases). Germline loops: CDR1 MNHNY, CDR2 SVGAGI (reference sequence). This CDR3 is built from 14 residues. CDR3 sequence: CASSYVMNTGELLF. Written as DNA, the CDR3 is TGTGCCAGCAGTTACGTCATGAACACCGGGGAGCTGCTTTTT.